The 31 T cell receptor beta chains below come from one sample, sequenced in a study of CD8 T cells in ankylosing spondylitis. Study results and limitations: Among TCR beta sequences, a motif of several highly homologous variants appeared characteristic of ankylosing spondylitis blood.

The antigens of these receptors remain unknown. TCRdb independently ran MiXCR on the 5' RACE reads; one entry per CDR3 protein. The sample consists of fewer than 750,000 distinct CDR3 sequences, under 20% of them appearing once. Sequencing used blood, either unsorted or a sorted T cell fraction (not recorded which). These receptors were taken from a male donor with ankylosing spondylitis.

The chain links TRBV11-1 to TRBJ1-6, with 7 bases fitting TRBD1. J was trimmed by 0 bases and V by 7 bases; bases with no gene match: 15. CDR1 is SGHAT, CDR2 FQDESV, per germline (reference sequence). There are 19 residues in the CDR3. DNA of the CDR3: TGTGCCAGCACTAACCGGGGGTCGACAGGGAGCTCCTATAATTCACCCCTCCACTTT. Translated: CASTNRGSTGSSYNSPLHF.

This clonotype came up a few times. V gene TRBV3-1 combines with J gene TRBJ1-5; D not resolved. Per the germline V gene, CDR1 is LGHDT and CDR2 is YNNKEL (reference sequence). CDR3 length equals 14 residues. V dropped 2 bases and J dropped 1 base, with 6 bases sitting between them. The CDR3 sequence is CASSQSSSNQPQHF. The CDR3 DNA sequence: TGTGCCAGCAGCCAAAGTTCGAGCAATCAGCCCCAGCATTTT. The complete variable domain, with remaining parts taken from reference TRBV3-1 and TRBJ1-5, reads DTAVSQTPKYLVTQMGNDKSIKCEQNLGHDTMYWYKQDSKKFLKIMFSYNNKELIINETVPNRFSPKSPDKAHLNLHINSLELGDSAVYFCASSQSSSNQPQHFGDGTRLSIL.

In regard to this clonotype: Relative to the germline gene, one junction end is altered; a read error may explain this. This sequence joins TRBV2 and TRBJ2-1; D may match TRBD1 or TRBD2 (5 bases each). This CDR3 has 14 amino acids. The germline V gene has CDR1 SNHLY and CDR2 FYNNEI. CDR3: CASLRGASNNEQFF. The CDR3, as DNA: TGTGCCAGCCTGAGAGGGGCCTCCAACAATGAGCAGTTCTTC.

The chain links TRBV29-1 to TRBJ2-7; D gene ambiguous. V lost 7 bases and J 6 bases, leaving 10 bases between the germline ends. The germline V gene has CDR1 SQVTM and CDR2 ANQGSEA. The CDR3 spans 10 residues. CDR3 protein: CSAFMGEQYF. The CDR3 nucleotides read TGCAGCGCCTTTATGGGCGAGCAGTACTTC.

This clonotype was counted a few times. This chain joins TRBV7-8 and TRBJ2-7, with D hard to call. Trimming pared 4 bases from V and 2 bases from J, leaving 18 bases between. The CDR3 length is 16 residues. CDR1 and CDR2 from the germline V gene are SGHVS and FQNEAQ. This chain's CDR3 is CASSSRRRGSPYEQYF. The CDR3 region has the DNA TGTGCCAGCAGCTCACGAAGGAGAGGTTCGCCCTACGAGCAGTACTTC.

The chain uses TRBV20-1 and TRBJ2-7; 8 positions agree with TRBD2. Trimming took 3 bases from V and 2 from J; bases not matched to a gene: 9. This CDR3 comprises 15 residues. CDR1 is DFQATT and CDR2 is SNEGSKA in the germline V gene (reference sequence). The chain's CDR3 is CSARAGGLGTYEQYF. The DNA of the CDR3 is TGCAGTGCTAGGGCTGGGGGACTAGGGACCTACGAGCAGTACTTC.

This clonotype was counted between two and nine times. The chain carries TRBV6-5 and TRBJ2-3; 10 bases agree with TRBD2. This CDR3 comprises 17 residues. The trim removed 4 bases at V and 2 bases at J, leaving 9 bases unmatched. Germline V CDR1 and CDR2: MNHEY, SVGAGI. The CDR3 protein is CASSSQLLAGNTDTQYF. The CDR3 DNA sequence: TGTGCCAGCAGTTCCCAACTACTAGCGGGGAACACAGATACGCAGTATTTT.

Regarding this clonotype: A read error may account for a junction end that differs from germline. The rearrangement joins TRBV12-3 or TRBV12-4 to TRBJ1-3; D gene ambiguous. The CDR3 contains 14 residues. The CDR3 coding sequence is TGTGCCAGCAGTTTCCCCGGACTGGGAAGCACCATATATTTT. Translation: CASSFPGLGSTIYF.

The chain combines TRBV7-2 with TRBJ1-1, with 7 bases fitting TRBD1. The trim removed 5 bases at V and 6 bases at J, leaving 15 bases unmatched. Germline-derived CDR1 and CDR2 are SGHTA and FQGNSA. The length of the CDR3 is 16 residues. Here the CDR3 reads CASSTKDRIRAAEAFF. CDR3 sequence (DNA): TGTGCCAGCAGCACGAAGGACAGGATACGGGCTGCTGAAGCTTTCTTT.

The V gene is TRBV10-3, the J gene TRBJ1-1, with a possible D match to TRBD1 (5 bases). Trimming cost V 0 bases and J 1 base, with 15 bases left between them. The CDR3 has 17 residues. CDR1 and CDR2 from the germline V gene are ENHRY and SYGVKD. CDR3 sequence reads: CAISESGAGTGNTEAFF. DNA for the CDR3: TGTGCCATCAGTGAGTCGGGAGCCGGGACGGGGAACACTGAAGCTTTCTTT.

The chain has TRBV4-3 and TRBJ2-7; D is possibly TRBD2 (5 bases). Trimming removed 1 base from V and 2 bases from J, with 9 bases in between. CDR3 size: 14 residues. CDR1 is LGHNA, CDR2 YSLEER, per germline. The CDR3 DNA sequence: TGCGCCAGCAGCCAAGTCGGGATTCCCTACGAGCAGTACTTC. Translated: CASSQVGIPYEQYF.

The chain has TRBV5-1 and TRBJ2-1, with 14 bases that match TRBD2. Germline assignment: CDR1 SGHRS and CDR2 YFSETQ. The junction had 3 bases not matched to a gene; V was cut back by 4 bases and J by 6 bases. The CDR3 is made up of 15 amino acids. DNA for the CDR3: TGCGCCAGCAGCGGAGGGACTAGCGGGGGCAATGAGCAGTTCTTC. As protein: CASSGGTSGGNEQFF.

J is TRBJ2-3 and V is TRBV7-2; a weak D match, TRBD2 (5 bases). Germline CDR1 is SGHTA and CDR2 is FQGNSA. V was pared by 6 bases and J by 0 bases, with 13 bases between. CDR3 size: 15 residues. The CDR3 here is CASSDGLSSTDTQYF. CDR3 nucleotide sequence: TGTGCCAGCAGTGACGGACTGTCTAGCACAGATACGCAGTATTTT.

CDR3 in amino acids: CASSLTSDYTQETQYF. The DNA for the CDR3 is TGTGCCAGCAGCTTGACTAGCGACTATACCCAAGAGACCCAGTACTTC. The chain employs TRBV7-9 and TRBJ2-5; 8 bases are shared with TRBD2. Germline-derived CDR1 and CDR2 are SEHNR and FQNEAQ (reference sequence). This CDR3 region has 16 residues. J lost 1 base, V lost 3 bases, and 7 bases had no gene match.

The chain recombines TRBV12-3 or TRBV12-4 with TRBJ2-3, with a weak D call TRBD1 (5 bases). The germline V and J ends were trimmed by 1 base and 1 base, with 9 bases remaining between them. The CDR3 sequence is 15 residues long. This CDR3 is CASSLGLGRTDTQYF. The CDR3 region has the DNA TGTGCCAGCAGTTTAGGGCTGGGGCGCACAGATACGCAGTATTTT.

This clonotype has more than one count but fewer than ten. The chain uses TRBV20-1 and TRBJ2-3; no reliable D call. The CDR3 runs 11 residues. Trimming took 4 bases from V and 6 from J, leaving 8 bases between them. CDR1 and CDR2 (germline): DFQATT, SNEGSKA (reference sequence). The CDR3 reads CSATAVDTQYF. DNA for the CDR3: TGCAGTGCTACAGCTGTTGATACGCAGTATTTT.

In this sample, this clonotype turned up a few times. The chain joins TRBV7-2 to TRBJ2-5, with D hard to call. CDR1 is SGHTA and CDR2 is FQGNSA in the germline V gene. The CDR3 contains 14 residues. Trimming left V 7 bases short and J 0 bases short, with 12 bases between. The CDR3 DNA reads as TGTGCCAGCACACGGGCAGCCAACCAAGAGACCCAGTACTTC. It is translated as CASTRAANQETQYF.

This clonotype was seen ten or more times. This chain uses TRBV29-1 with TRBJ2-7, with a possible D match to TRBD2 (6 bases). V lost 3 bases, J lost 3 bases, and 18 bases lay in between. This CDR3 comprises 15 residues. CDR1 and CDR2 from the germline V gene are SQVTM and ANQGSEA. This chain's CDR3 is CSVEPYGTSNYEQYF. CDR3 bases: TGCAGCGTTGAGCCGTATGGAACTAGCAACTACGAGCAGTACTTC.

The rearrangement links TRBV28 to TRBJ1-1; possibly TRBD1 for D (6 bases). Between the trimmed V and J ends, which lost 10 bases and 8 bases, there was a span of 26 bases. Germline lookup yields CDR1 MDHEN and CDR2 SYDVKM. The CDR3 has 15 residues. The CDR3 protein is CATINTLTGFAEAFF. The CDR3 DNA follows: TGTGCCACCATAAATACTCTAACAGGGTTTGCCGAAGCTTTCTTT.

This clonotype was counted at least ten times. This rearrangement joins TRBV5-1 to TRBJ2-7; tentatively, D is TRBD1 (5 bases). With 2 bases removed from V and 7 bases from J, the gap between germline ends came to 19 bases. From germline, CDR1 is SGHRS and CDR2 YFSETQ. The CDR3 has 15 residues. This CDR3 is CASSFWRTPEEEQYF. The CDR3 nucleotides are TGCGCCAGCAGCTTCTGGCGGACACCAGAAGAGGAGCAGTACTTC.

This clonotype was picked up a small number of times. This chain's CDR3 is CASRAGTGLTEAFF. The CDR3 region has the DNA TGCGCCAGCAGAGCCGGGACAGGGCTCACTGAAGCTTTCTTT. The rearrangement links TRBV10-2 to TRBJ1-1, with TRBD1 matching over 9 bases. Germline CDR1 reads WSHSY; CDR2 reads SAAADI. The V segment lost 6 bases and the J segment 4 bases; nucleotides outside the gene matches: 6. This CDR3 is built from 14 residues.

This clonotype was seen a few times. The rearrangement joins TRBV9 to TRBJ1-2; D ambiguous. CDR1 and CDR2 from the germline V gene are SGDLS and YYNGEE. V lost 2 bases and J 3 bases, leaving 11 bases between the germline ends. The CDR3 totals 14 residues. CDR3 protein: CASSVTATYYGYTF. The CDR3 DNA reads as TGTGCCAGCAGCGTTACGGCGACCTACTATGGCTACACCTTC.

The rearrangement uses TRBV6-1 and TRBJ1-2, with TRBD1 identical over 9 bases. J was trimmed by 1 base and V by 6 bases; bases with no gene match: 6. The CDR3 loop spans 15 amino acids. The germline gives CDR1 MNHNS, CDR2 SASEGT. The CDR3, as DNA: TGTGCCAGCAGCAATACAGGGGGCTTTAACTATGGCTACACCTTC. Translating it yields CASSNTGGFNYGYTF.

This clonotype appeared a few times. The chain uses TRBV9 and TRBJ2-2; a weak D match, TRBD1 (6 bases). Germline lookup yields CDR1 SGDLS and CDR2 YYNGEE. The CDR3 has 16 residues. The V and J ends lost 0 bases and 4 bases respectively, with 13 bases between them. Here the CDR3 reads CASSVGFAGATGELFF. CDR3 sequence (DNA): TGTGCCAGCAGCGTAGGGTTCGCAGGGGCCACCGGGGAGCTGTTTTTT. The whole variable domain, filled in from reference TRBV9 and TRBJ2-2, reads DSGVTQTPKHLITATGQRVTLRCSPRSGDLSVYWYQQSLDQGLQFLIQYYNGEERAKGNILERFSAQQFPDLHSELNLSSLELGDSALYFCASSVGFAGATGELFFGEGSRLTVL.

The chain joins TRBV2 to TRBJ2-7; TRBD1 agrees at 8 bases. This CDR3 is 14 amino acids long. V was pared by 9 bases and J by 3 bases, with 10 bases of the junction left unmatched. In germline, CDR1 is SNHLY, CDR2 FYNNEI. This CDR3 reads CASNRDRPDYEQYF. CDR3 nucleotides: TGTGCCAGTAACAGGGACAGGCCCGACTACGAGCAGTACTTC. The variable domain in full, completed from reference TRBV2 and TRBJ2-7, reads EPEVTQTPSHQVTQMGQEVILRCVPISNHLYFYWYRQILGQKVEFLVSFYNNEISEKSEIFDDQFSVERPDGSNFTLKIRSTKLEDSAMYFCASNRDRPDYEQYFGPGTRLTVT.

This chain links TRBV12-3 or TRBV12-4 with TRBJ2-7; a weak D match, TRBD1 (5 bases). V was pared by 3 bases and J by 1 base, with 13 bases between. The CDR3 loop spans 15 amino acids. The CDR3 region has the DNA TGTGCCAGCAGTTTTGCTGGGGCTAGATCCTACGAGCAGTACTTC. Translating gives CASSFAGARSYEQYF.

The rearrangement joins TRBV2 to TRBJ1-3; TRBD1 matches 9 bases. The germline V gene encodes CDR1 SNHLY and CDR2 FYNNEI. The CDR3 spans 15 residues. Trimming took 7 bases from V and 3 from J; bases not matched to a gene: 7. CDR3 residues: CASILGQGLGNTIYF. For the CDR3, the DNA is TGTGCCAGCATTCTCGGACAGGGGCTTGGAAACACCATATATTTT.

This clonotype was picked up a small number of times. The rearrangement uses TRBV5-1 and TRBJ2-7; D gene unclear. Between the trimmed V and J ends, which lost 4 bases and 6 bases, there was a span of 17 bases. Looked up from germline, CDR1 is SGHRS and CDR2 is YFSETQ. This CDR3 has 14 residues. CDR3 in amino acids: CASSPFDSGPEQYF. For the CDR3, the DNA is TGCGCCAGCAGCCCGTTCGACTCTGGACCCGAGCAGTACTTC.

This clonotype has more than one count but fewer than ten. J is TRBJ1-6 and V is TRBV20-1; D is uncertain. The CDR3 consists of 12 residues. The V gene lost 5 bases and the J gene lost 10 bases, with 12 bases spanning the gap. Germline loops: CDR1 DFQATT, CDR2 SNEGSKA (reference sequence). CDR3 protein: CSAAGDTSPLHF. The CDR3 bases are TGCAGTGCTGCCGGTGACACCTCACCCCTCCACTTT.

Only a few counts were recorded for this clonotype. The V and J genes are TRBV12-3 or TRBV12-4 and TRBJ2-5; 7 bases align to TRBD2. CDR3 length equals 16 residues. The J segment lost 5 bases and the V segment lost 2 bases, leaving 11 bases of the junction unmatched. CDR3 nucleotide sequence: TGTGCCAGCAGTTTATTCCCTGGCGGGAGTGGGGAGACCCAGTACTTC. Residues: CASSLFPGGSGETQYF.

The gene calls are TRBV3-1 and TRBJ2-3; D remains unclear. The V end was cut by 1 base, the J end by 2 bases, with 10 bases between. This CDR3 contains 15 residues. The V gene's germline CDR1 is LGHDT and CDR2 YNNKEL (reference sequence). The CDR3, as DNA: TGTGCCAGCAGCCAAGTGGTCGGTTACACAGATACGCAGTATTTT. This codes for CASSQVVGYTDTQYF.